These 21 T cell receptor beta chains were all obtained from the same sample, sequenced in a study of blood T cell repertoires in COVID-19. The data were produced by immunoSEQ multiplex PCR, yet TCRdb's version contains in-frame clones alone and is incomplete. The table records some 70,000 clones, around 87% of them present only once. Sequences were obtained from peripheral blood. These receptor sequences come from a man aged 50 or older with active COVID-19.

This rearrangement joins TRBV5-1 to TRBJ2-3; TRBD2 aligns across 9 bases. Germline trimming cut 4 bases from V and 5 bases from J; bases unmatched to any gene: 5. The CDR3 consists of 14 residues. Germline V CDR1 and CDR2: SGHRS, YFSETQ. CDR3 sequence reads: CASSPTSGIDTQYF. The CDR3 nucleotides are TGCGCCAGCAGCCCGACTAGCGGAATAGATACGCAGTATTTT.

CDR3 DNA: TGTGCCAGAAGCAAGGGACCGGGACAGGGGGCAAAATTATATAATTCACCCCTCCACTTT. Protein: CARSKGPGQGAKLYNSPLHF. The chain couples TRBV5-3 to TRBJ1-6; 12 nucleotides match TRBD1. TRBV5-3 belongs to the ORF category, with a function that is uncertain. The CDR3 contains 20 residues. V was clipped by 4 bases and J by 4 bases; unmatched bases: 15.

In the case of this clone: One end of the junction varies from germline; a read error may be responsible. The V and J genes are TRBV2 and TRBJ1-3; D gene ambiguous. This CDR3 region has 11 residues. CDR1 is SNHLY and CDR2 is FYNNEI in the germline V gene. The CDR3 sequence: CASSDSAPISF. In nucleotides, the CDR3 is TGTGCCAGCAGTGATAGCGCCCCAATAAGTTTT.

The chain carries TRBV11-2 and TRBJ1-1, with 7 bases matching TRBD1. Germline V gene lookup returns CDR1 SGHAT and CDR2 FQNNGV. J lost 0 bases, V lost 4 bases, and 5 bases had no gene match. The CDR3 has 15 amino acids. The CDR3 reads CASSSLQGLNTEAFF. CDR3 nucleotides: TGTGCCAGCAGCTCCTTACAGGGGCTGAACACTGAAGCTTTCTTT. Looking up the rest from reference TRBV11-2 and TRBJ1-1 gives the full variable domain: EAGVAQSPRYKIIEKRQSVAFWCNPISGHATLYWYQQILGQGPKLLIQFQNNGVVDDSQLPKDRFSAERLKGVDSTLKIQPAKLEDSAVYLCASSSLQGLNTEAFFGQGTRLTVV.

The V and J genes are TRBV24-1 and TRBJ2-7; D not resolved. Germline V gene data show CDR1 as KGHDR and CDR2 as SFDVKD. The ends were cut back, 7 bases at V and 0 bases at J, with 9 bases in the middle. CDR3 length: 13 amino acids. DNA of the CDR3: TGTGCCACCAGAATACTAAGCTCCTACGAGCAGTACTTC. Translation: CATRILSSYEQYF.

On this clone: The junction differs from germline at one of its ends, possibly a read error. The chain has TRBV28 and TRBJ2-5; D is unclear. The CDR3 runs to 14 residues. The germline gives CDR1 MDHEN, CDR2 SYDVKM. CDR3 region: CASSINLHQEAQYF. CDR3 DNA sequence: TGTGCCAGCAGTATAAACCTGCACCAAGAGGCCCAGTACTTC.

V is TRBV6-6 and J is TRBJ1-6, with a weak D call TRBD1 (5 bases). In germline, CDR1 is MNHNY, CDR2 SVGAGI (reference sequence). Trimming removed 5 bases at V and 7 bases at J, with 15 bases between. CDR3 length equals 15 residues. CDR3 protein: CASSLRSRGNSPLHF. CDR3 nucleotides: TGTGCCAGCAGTCTCCGGAGTAGGGGAAATTCACCCCTCCACTTT.

V usage is TRBV28 and J usage is TRBJ1-6; perhaps TRBD1 as D (5 bases). Germline V gives CDR1 MDHEN, CDR2 SYDVKM. The V end lost 3 bases, the J end lost 5 bases, and 17 bases lay between the germline ends. This CDR3 is built from 17 residues. As DNA, the CDR3 is TGTGCCAGCAGTTTCCCCCTTGGGGCCGAGGATAATTCACCCCTCCACTTT. This translates into CASSFPLGAEDNSPLHF.

This sequence joins TRBV30 and TRBJ2-5, with D perhaps TRBD1 (6 bases). Trimming pared 2 bases from V and 4 bases from J, leaving 14 bases between. The CDR3 sequence is 14 residues long. CDR1 is GTSNPN, CDR2 SVGIG, per germline (reference sequence). The CDR3 reads CAWSSVGGTETQYF. CDR3 DNA: TGTGCCTGGAGTAGTGTAGGGGGAACAGAGACCCAGTACTTC.

Turning to this clone: One end of the junction fails to match germline, which may point to a read error. V is TRBV7-7 and J is TRBJ2-5, with no clear D. The CDR3 runs 13 residues. Germline V lookup: CDR1 SSHAT, CDR2 FNYEAQ (reference sequence). The CDR3, as DNA: TGTGCTAGCACCGCGTCGGACCAAGAGACCCAGTACTTC. This translates into CASTASDQETQYF.

The rearrangement joins TRBV6-2 or TRBV6-3 to TRBJ1-5; 11 bases map to TRBD1. The junction had 3 bases not matched to a gene; V was cut back by 6 bases and J by 2 bases. The V gene's germline CDR1 is MNHEY and CDR2 SVGEGT. This CDR3 has 15 amino acids. The CDR3 here is CASSLGQGGNQPQHF. CDR3 nucleotides: TGTGCCAGCAGCCTGGGACAGGGGGGCAATCAGCCCCAGCATTTT.

The rearrangement uses TRBV9 and TRBJ2-2; 10 bases line up with TRBD2. The CDR3 is 17 amino acids. Germline trimming cut 4 bases from V and 4 bases from J; bases unmatched to any gene: 10. Germline-derived CDR1 and CDR2 are SGDLS and YYNGEE. CDR3 bases: TGTGCCAGCAGCCCCCGTTTAGCGGGAGGCCTCACCGGGGAGCTGTTTTTT. Its protein product is CASSPRLAGGLTGELFF.

The chain couples TRBV28 to TRBJ1-1; possible D gene TRBD1, 5 bases. The CDR3 is 15 residues long. V lost 4 bases and J lost 1, with 13 bases in between. Per the germline V gene, CDR1 is MDHEN and CDR2 is SYDVKM. Here the CDR3 DNA reads TGTGCCAGCAGTTCTCCAGGGACTCGGAACACTGAAGCTTTCTTT. It is translated as CASSSPGTRNTEAFF.

A single count supports this clone. The chain links TRBV7-2 to TRBJ1-3; the match to TRBD1 covers 12 bases. CDR1 is SGHTA and CDR2 is FQGNSA in the germline V gene. V lost 0 bases to trimming and J lost 4 bases; unmatched junction nucleotides: 4. CDR3 size: 17 residues. For the CDR3, the DNA is TGTGCCAGCAGCTTAGCAGGGACAGGGGGCTCGGGAAACACCATATATTTT. Translation: CASSLAGTGGSGNTIYF.

V usage is TRBV6-2 or TRBV6-3 and J usage is TRBJ1-1; 7 bases are shared with TRBD1. V gave up 4 bases and J gave up 6 bases; unmatched junction bases: 8. The CDR3 covers 14 residues. Germline V gene sequence: CDR1 MNHEY, CDR2 SVGEGT. CDR3 protein: CASSSGQPRAEAFF. CDR3 coding DNA: TGTGCCAGCAGTTCGGGACAGCCACGGGCTGAAGCTTTCTTT.

The chain uses TRBV13 and TRBJ2-6; 8 bases agree with TRBD2. The V segment lost 5 bases and the J segment 0 bases; nucleotides outside the gene matches: 18. There are 21 residues in the CDR3. Germline V gene sequence: CDR1 PRHDT, CDR2 FYEKMQ (reference sequence). The CDR3 loop reads CASSPMGLAGVLSSGANVLTF. DNA for the CDR3: TGTGCCAGCAGCCCTATGGGGCTAGCGGGTGTTCTCAGCTCTGGGGCCAACGTCCTGACTTTC.

Points on this clone: Other DNA variants within this sample encode the same CDR3. The J gene is TRBJ1-1, the V gene TRBV5-1; possible D gene TRBD1, 6 bases. CDR3 length equals 14 residues. Between the trimmed V and J ends, which lost 2 bases and 3 bases, there was a span of 11 bases. CDR1 and CDR2 from the germline V gene are SGHRS and YFSETQ. CDR3: CASSLSGVDTEAFF. Here the CDR3 DNA reads TGCGCCAGCAGCTTATCAGGGGTCGACACTGAAGCTTTCTTT.

This clone was detected only a few times. The chain couples TRBV28 to TRBJ1-3; no definite D call. Germline V gene data show CDR1 as MDHEN and CDR2 as SYDVKM. Trimming took 6 bases from V and 0 from J, leaving 15 bases between them. CDR3 length equals 16 residues. CDR3 loop: CASSLEDFYSGNTIYF. CDR3 bases: TGTGCCAGCAGCCTGGAGGATTTTTACTCTGGAAACACCATATATTTT.

V is TRBV5-6 and J is TRBJ1-2; 7 bases line up with TRBD1. The germline V gene has CDR1 SGHDT and CDR2 YYEEEE. The CDR3 is 17 amino acids. Losses at the gene ends were 4 bases for V and 2 bases for J; bases not matched to a gene: 14. The CDR3 spells CASSVNRGMPFNYGYTF. The DNA for the CDR3 is TGTGCCAGCAGCGTTAACAGGGGCATGCCATTCAACTATGGCTACACCTTC.

The V and J genes are TRBV5-3 and TRBJ1-5; D call uncertain. TRBV5-3 is given ORF status, its function remaining uncertain. Trimming stripped 4 bases from V and 7 bases from J, with 12 bases between. This CDR3 spans 13 amino acids. This CDR3 reads CARSRFRRQPQHF. The CDR3, as DNA: TGTGCCAGAAGCCGGTTTCGTCGCCAGCCCCAGCATTTT.

The chain is built from TRBV28 and TRBJ1-4; a weak D match, TRBD1 (5 bases). The CDR3 is made up of 15 amino acids. Trimming removed 5 bases at V and 5 bases at J, with 15 bases between. From germline, CDR1 is MDHEN and CDR2 SYDVKM. Written as DNA, the CDR3 is TGTGCCAGCAGTAGGAGGGATGGGACGAATGAAAAACTGTTTTTT. Its translation: CASSRRDGTNEKLFF.